This TCR beta chain was sequenced in a study of shared clonotypes between healthy human individuals. This clone was recorded a few times. Its antigen remains unidentified. Other DNA sequences in the same sample also yield this CDR3. The method was immunoSEQ multiplex PCR; TCRdb's version includes in-frame clones alone and lacks a portion of them. The repertoire holds about 1.1 million clones, with roughly 77% as singletons. Findings and limits, study-wide: A generally larger estimated richness was seen in naive subsets than in memory subsets. Several donors showed sharing of about 4.6% of naive CD4 clonotypes.

The CDR3 sequence is 15 residues long. Germline V gives CDR1 LNHNV, CDR2 YYDKDF (reference sequence). V gave up 0 bases and J gave up 1 base, with 9 bases separating them. The CD4+ fraction was divided into a CD45RA+ naive subset and a CD45RA-negative memory subset. This clonotype originated in a young man in good health. Some clones in this sample may be carry-over from other donors' samples. This chain links TRBV15 with TRBJ2-5, with D maybe TRBD1 (6 bases). Sample: memory CD4+ T cells from PBMCs. Subset meaning: CD45RA-negative fraction. CDR3: CATSRDPGAQETQYF. CDR3 nucleotide sequence: TGTGCCACCAGCAGAGATCCAGGGGCCCAAGAGACCCAGTACTTC. Full variable domain (missing parts from reference TRBV15 and TRBJ2-5): DAMVIQNPRYQVTQFGKPVTLSCSQTLNHNVMYWYQQKSSQAPKLLFHYYDKDFNNEADTPDNFQSRRPNTSFCFLDIRSPGLGDTAMYLCATSRDPGAQETQYFGPGTRLLVL.